The clone carrying this TCR beta chain was seen ten or more times. Its antigen is not identified. The germline gives CDR1 DFQATT, CDR2 SNEGSKA (reference sequence). Trimming removed 0 bases from V and 7 bases from J, with 16 bases in between. This CDR3 is 15 amino acids long. Indicated time point: newly diagnosed GD, antithyroid drugs for less than 3 months. PBMC RNA served as the TCR library source. This sample was taken from a study of regulatory T cells in long-lasting Graves disease. Study-wide results and limits: Persistent patients had a count of shared public clonotypes (around 2,700) that exceeded that of new patients (approximately 1,000). Persistent Graves' patients showed reduced TCR diversity versus newly diagnosed patients. The study found TRBV28, TRBJ1-2 and TRBJ2-5 favored in persistent disease.

The authors built TCR beta libraries using iRepertoire HTBI primers and Arm-PCR of CDR3 regions. TCRdb itself ran the multiplex PCR reads through MiXCR, one entry per CDR3 protein. The sample shows about 320,000 distinct CDR3 sequences, more than 15% of them seen only once. The TCR was taken from a female donor with Graves disease. This chain uses TRBV20-1 with TRBJ2-1; D may be TRBD2 (6 bases). Sequenced material: peripheral blood mononuclear cells (PBMCs), taken at new diagnosis, from a patient treated with antithyroid drugs. The CDR3 bases are TGCAGTGCTAGAGATCCACGGGAGCTGGGGAATGAGCAGTTCTTC. It translates to CSARDPRELGNEQFF.